A single sample is the source of the 10 T cell receptor beta chains below, sequenced in a study of siplizumab effects on memory and regulatory T cells. TCRdb's copy holds only in-frame clones and misses some; the assay was immunoSEQ multiplex PCR. The table records roughly 97,000 clones, over 90% of them present only once. Sequencing was carried out using Tregs sorted from blood. These receptors were collected from a human donor in good health.

The chain joins TRBV27 to TRBJ1-4; D is possibly TRBD1 (6 bases). The CDR3 runs to 14 residues. Germline loops: CDR1 MNHEY, CDR2 SMNVEV (reference sequence). V was cut by 5 bases and J by 2 bases, with 9 bases left in between. The CDR3 protein is CASSPQGTNEKLFF. The CDR3, as DNA: TGTGCCAGCAGTCCACAGGGTACTAATGAAAAACTGTTTTTT.

The CDR3 is CASSLLGSSYNEQFF. In DNA, the CDR3 is TGTGCCAGCAGCCTCCTCGGGAGCTCCTACAATGAGCAGTTCTTC. The chain is built from TRBV7-2 and TRBJ2-1, with a possible D match to TRBD2 (6 bases). The CDR3 loop spans 15 amino acids. The germline V and J ends were trimmed by 5 bases and 0 bases, with 11 bases remaining between them. The germline CDR1 and CDR2 sequences are SGHTA and FQGNSA.

The chain couples TRBV10-3 to TRBJ1-1, with unresolved D. Trimming shortened V by 4 bases and J by 2 bases, and 14 bases separated the two germline ends. This CDR3 region has 15 residues. CDR1 ENHRY and CDR2 SYGVKD come from the germline V gene. The CDR3 nucleotides are TGTGCCATCAGTGTTCTTTCGGGTGCTAACACTGAAGCTTTCTTT. This encodes CAISVLSGANTEAFF.

This clone has more than one count but fewer than ten. The chain joins TRBV5-1 to TRBJ2-7; D possibly matches TRBD1 or TRBD2 (5 bases each). The ends were cut back, 3 bases at V and 4 bases at J, with 17 bases in the middle. Germline-derived CDR1 and CDR2 are SGHRS and YFSETQ. CDR3 size: 15 residues. This CDR3 is CASSSGLVGAYEQYF. For the CDR3, the DNA is TGCGCCAGCAGCTCCGGCCTCGTCGGGGCGTACGAGCAGTACTTC.

The chain links TRBV29-1 to TRBJ1-2; 8 bases agree with TRBD1. The CDR3 totals 15 residues. The germline V gene encodes CDR1 SQVTM and CDR2 ANQGSEA. With V trimmed by 5 bases and J by 4 bases, 12 bases remained unmatched. The CDR3 DNA sequence: TGCAGCGTTCCCCTAGGGACAGGAGTCTTCTATGGCTACACCTTC. Translating gives CSVPLGTGVFYGYTF.

This clone occurred once. The chain has TRBV5-1 and TRBJ1-1; 7 positions match TRBD1. Germline values: CDR1 SGHRS, CDR2 YFSETQ. The CDR3 is 15 amino acids. V was pared by 2 bases and J by 5 bases, with 9 bases of the junction left unmatched. CDR3 nucleotide sequence: TGCGCCAGCAGCTTCATTACAGGGGCCGCAACTGAAGCTTTCTTT. It yields the protein CASSFITGAATEAFF.

The J gene is TRBJ2-3, the V gene TRBV6-5; tentative D call: TRBD2 (5 bases). Germline V gives CDR1 MNHEY, CDR2 SVGAGI. Deletions cut 9 bases from V and 1 base from J, with 11 bases between. The CDR3 totals 13 residues. For the CDR3, the DNA is TGTGCCAGGGTGGGGAGCTGCACAGATACGCAGTATTTT. As protein: CARVGSCTDTQYF.

The chain recombines TRBV30 with TRBJ2-3, with D possibly matching TRBD2 (7 bases). This CDR3 comprises 12 residues. The V gene lost 8 bases and the J gene lost 4 bases, with 13 bases spanning the gap. Germline CDR1 GTSNPN, CDR2 SVGIG (reference sequence). The CDR3 loop reads CAGGGGADTQYF. The CDR3 nucleotides are TGTGCCGGGGGGGGCGGGGCAGATACGCAGTATTTT.

V and J are TRBV2 and TRBJ1-2; 10 nucleotides agree with TRBD1. This CDR3 spans 14 amino acids. V lost 6 bases and J lost 4; bases outside the gene matches: 5. Germline lookup yields CDR1 SNHLY and CDR2 FYNNEI. The CDR3 DNA follows: TGTGCCAGCAGGGCCGGGACAGGGGCCTATGGCTACACCTTC. This codes for CASRAGTGAYGYTF.

The chain has TRBV5-6 and TRBJ2-7, with a possible D match to TRBD1 (5 bases). V lost 3 bases and J 7 bases, leaving 17 bases between the germline ends. The CDR3 covers 14 residues. CDR1 is SGHDT and CDR2 is YYEEEE in the germline V gene. CDR3 residues: CASSSRTLRGEQYF. The CDR3 DNA sequence: TGTGCCAGCAGCTCAAGGACATTGCGAGGTGAGCAGTACTTC.